The 5 T cell receptor beta chains reported below all come from one sample, sequenced in a study of cytomegalovirus exposure and HLA in healthy donors. The primer mix had 60 Vbeta and 13 Jbeta primers. This table comes from immunoSEQ multiplex PCR, and its TCRdb copy is limited to in-frame clones, with some not included. The sample table sets out under 65,000 clones. The sample was PBMCs. The source is a woman younger than 30 in good health and CMV-seronegative.

The genes are TRBV4-1 and TRBJ2-7; 10 bases align to TRBD1. Trimming removed 3 bases from V and 7 bases from J; junction bases left unmatched: 12. CDR3 length: 16 amino acids. Germline V CDR1 and CDR2: MGHRA, YSYEKL. The CDR3 nucleotides are TGCGCCAGCAGCCAGGCGGTGGGACAGGGGCTAGGAGAGCAGTACTTC. Its protein is CASSQAVGQGLGEQYF.

J is TRBJ2-1 and V is TRBV19; 7 bases line up with TRBD1. Trimming removed 8 bases from V and 0 bases from J; junction bases left unmatched: 7. From germline, CDR1 is LNHDA and CDR2 SQIVND (reference sequence). This CDR3 region has 15 residues. The CDR3 DNA reads as TGTGCCAGTGCTCCCCGGGACAGCTCCTACAATGAGCAGTTCTTC. Its protein product is CASAPRDSSYNEQFF.

The chain uses TRBV19 and TRBJ2-1, with 13 bases identical to TRBD2. CDR1 and CDR2 from the germline V gene are LNHDA and SQIVND (reference sequence). This CDR3 region has 15 residues. V lost 5 bases, J lost 6 bases, and 4 bases stayed unmatched. As DNA, the CDR3 is TGTGCCAGTAGTTCCCGACTAGCGGGGGGCAATGAGCAGTTCTTC. Amino acid sequence: CASSSRLAGGNEQFF.

This chain connects TRBV18 to TRBJ1-5; D call uncertain. This CDR3 spans 14 amino acids. Germline CDR1 and CDR2: KGHSH and LQKENI. Trimming stripped 3 bases from V and 7 bases from J, with 13 bases between. This CDR3 is CASSPGEGRQPQHF. Written as DNA, the CDR3 is TGTGCCAGCTCACCTGGGGAAGGGAGGCAGCCCCAGCATTTT.

The chain combines TRBV29-1 with TRBJ1-2; 8 positions match TRBD1. Germline CDR1 reads SQVTM; CDR2 reads ANQGSEA. V was pared by 0 bases and J by 1 base, with 7 bases of the junction left unmatched. The CDR3 contains 16 residues. CDR3 sequence reads: CSVEDSTGGLNYGYTF. CDR3 in DNA: TGCAGCGTTGAAGATTCCACAGGGGGGCTTAACTATGGCTACACCTTC.